The rows below give T cell receptor beta chains drawn from one sample of a study of T cell repertoires in cytomegalovirus infection. Via MiXCR, TCRdb re-called the reads, giving one row per CDR3 protein. The table lists around 330,000 distinct CDR3 sequences, about a sixth of them singletons, with approximately 12% in the top ten. The sequencing sample was made of PBMCs. The source of these receptors is a human donor in good health (CMV status not recorded). Some clones in this sample may be carry-over from other donors' samples. CDR3s include the opening cysteine and the closing phenylalanine or tryptophan. Fields, in order: J gene, V gene, D gene, clone size, CDR3 protein, CDR3 DNA. A D gene is named only where the DNA matches it firmly. Rows may omit the clone size; those that give it use once, few, many or a size class.

j_gene: TRBJ1-1; v_gene: TRBV5-1; d_gene: TRBD1; abundance: few; CDR3aa: CASSSLTGDTEAFF; CDR3nt: TGCGCCAGCAGCTCGCTGACAGGGGACACTGAAGCTTTCTTT
j_gene: TRBJ2-7; v_gene: TRBV28; d_gene: NA; abundance: few; CDR3aa: CATQQGIHEQYF; CDR3nt: TGTGCCACCCAACAGGGTATCCACGAGCAGTACTTC
j_gene: TRBJ2-3; v_gene: TRBV25-1; d_gene: NA; abundance: NA; CDR3aa: CASSDLPGRTDTQYF; CDR3nt: TGTGCCAGCAGTGATTTACCAGGGCGCACAGATACGCAGTATTTT
j_gene: TRBJ1-5; v_gene: TRBV10-3; d_gene: NA; abundance: few; CDR3aa: CAISESNSLSNQPQHF; CDR3nt: TGTGCCATCAGTGAGTCGAACAGCCTTAGCAATCAGCCCCAGCATTTT
j_gene: TRBJ1-1; v_gene: TRBV7-2; d_gene: TRBD1; abundance: many; CDR3aa: CASSHKQGMDTEAFF; CDR3nt: TGTGCCAGCAGCCACAAACAGGGGATGGACACTGAAGCTTTCTTT
j_gene: TRBJ1-1; v_gene: TRBV7-2; d_gene: NA; abundance: many; CDR3aa: CASSLGRTNTEAFF; CDR3nt: TGTGCCAGCAGCTTAGGCCGGACGAACACTGAAGCTTTCTTT
j_gene: TRBJ2-1; v_gene: TRBV4-1; d_gene: TRBD2; abundance: many; CDR3aa: CASSQATSGASTNEQFF; CDR3nt: TGCGCCAGCAGCCAAGCCACGAGCGGGGCCTCCACAAATGAGCAGTTCTTC
j_gene: TRBJ2-3; v_gene: TRBV11-2; d_gene: TRBD1; abundance: NA; CDR3aa: CASSVDRESTDTQYF; CDR3nt: TGTGCCAGCAGCGTGGACAGGGAAAGCACAGATACGCAGTATTTT
j_gene: TRBJ1-5; v_gene: TRBV28; d_gene: NA; abundance: few; CDR3aa: CASNSGGSNQPQHF; CDR3nt: TGTGCCAGCAATTCTGGGGGGAGCAATCAGCCCCAGCATTTT
j_gene: TRBJ2-1; v_gene: TRBV14; d_gene: NA; abundance: NA; CDR3aa: CASSQSGGLKQFF; CDR3nt: TGTGCCAGCAGCCAATCGGGGGGCCTTAAGCAGTTCTTC
j_gene: TRBJ2-1; v_gene: TRBV28; d_gene: TRBD1; abundance: NA; CDR3aa: CASSVQGNNEQFF; CDR3nt: TGTGCCAGCAGTGTACAGGGGAACAATGAGCAGTTCTTC
j_gene: TRBJ2-5; v_gene: TRBV10-3; d_gene: NA; abundance: NA; CDR3aa: CAISEGLAVRETQYF; CDR3nt: TGTGCCATCAGTGAAGGGCTAGCCGTCCGAGAGACCCAGTACTTC
j_gene: TRBJ2-7; v_gene: TRBV27; d_gene: TRBD1; abundance: NA; CDR3aa: CASNTWTGASYEQYF; CDR3nt: TGTGCCAGCAACACTTGGACAGGGGCCTCCTACGAGCAGTACTTC
j_gene: TRBJ1-4; v_gene: TRBV20-1; d_gene: TRBD1; abundance: NA; CDR3aa: CSALTTGGGSEKLFF; CDR3nt: TGCAGTGCTCTAACTACAGGGGGCGGTTCGGAAAAACTGTTTTTT
j_gene: TRBJ2-1; v_gene: TRBV7-9; d_gene: NA; abundance: NA; CDR3aa: CASSSMTRPSYNEQFF; CDR3nt: TGTGCCAGCAGCTCTATGACCCGCCCCTCCTACAATGAGCAGTTCTTC
j_gene: TRBJ2-5; v_gene: TRBV7-2; d_gene: TRBD1; abundance: many; CDR3aa: CASSRTGYQETQYF; CDR3nt: TGTGCCAGCAGCCGGACAGGGTACCAAGAGACCCAGTACTTC
j_gene: TRBJ1-5; v_gene: TRBV28; d_gene: NA; abundance: NA; CDR3aa: CASTSAVGYNLPQHF; CDR3nt: TGTGCCAGCACCTCGGCCGTCGGATACAATCTGCCCCAGCATTTT
j_gene: TRBJ1-6; v_gene: TRBV20-1; d_gene: NA; abundance: NA; CDR3aa: CSASSRQRESLHF; CDR3nt: TGCAGTGCTAGTTCTCGACAGAGGGAGTCCCTCCACTTT
j_gene: TRBJ2-5; v_gene: TRBV20-1; d_gene: TRBD2; abundance: few; CDR3aa: CSATSSGGQETQYF; CDR3nt: TGCAGTGCTACCTCTAGCGGGGGACAAGAGACCCAGTACTTC
j_gene: TRBJ1-1; v_gene: TRBV12-3/TRBV12-4; d_gene: TRBD1; abundance: many; CDR3aa: CASSFRDRNTEAFF; CDR3nt: TGTGCCAGCAGTTTCAGGGACAGGAACACTGAAGCTTTCTTT
j_gene: TRBJ2-5; v_gene: TRBV9; d_gene: TRBD2; abundance: NA; CDR3aa: CASSVGLAGGRQETQYF; CDR3nt: TGTGCCAGCAGCGTAGGGCTAGCGGGGGGTCGCCAAGAGACCCAGTACTTC
j_gene: TRBJ2-5; v_gene: TRBV7-2; d_gene: NA; abundance: few; CDR3aa: CASSLEASRGQETQYF; CDR3nt: TGTGCCAGCAGCTTAGAGGCTAGCAGGGGCCAAGAGACCCAGTACTTC
j_gene: TRBJ1-5; v_gene: TRBV12-3/TRBV12-4; d_gene: TRBD1; abundance: many; CDR3aa: CASSSRQGAEQPQHF; CDR3nt: TGTGCCAGCAGTTCCCGACAGGGAGCGGAGCAGCCCCAGCATTTT
j_gene: TRBJ2-1; v_gene: TRBV6-4; d_gene: TRBD2; abundance: few; CDR3aa: CASSDFGSGGHNEQFF; CDR3nt: TGTGCCAGCAGTGACTTTGGTAGCGGGGGTCACAATGAGCAGTTCTTC
j_gene: TRBJ1-5; v_gene: TRBV15; d_gene: NA; abundance: few; CDR3aa: CATSRDLGQPQHF; CDR3nt: TGTGCCACCAGCAGAGACCTGGGACAGCCCCAGCATTTT
j_gene: TRBJ2-5; v_gene: TRBV3-1; d_gene: TRBD2; abundance: NA; CDR3aa: CASSQTSGGQETQYF; CDR3nt: TGTGCCAGCAGCCAGACTAGCGGGGGGCAAGAGACCCAGTACTTC
j_gene: TRBJ2-5; v_gene: TRBV2; d_gene: NA; abundance: NA; CDR3aa: CANSEGGVRLETQYF; CDR3nt: TGTGCCAACAGTGAAGGGGGTGTGAGGTTAGAGACCCAGTACTTC
j_gene: TRBJ2-1; v_gene: TRBV7-8; d_gene: NA; abundance: many; CDR3aa: CASSLVDEQFF; CDR3nt: TGTGCCAGCAGCTTAGTCGATGAGCAGTTCTTC
j_gene: TRBJ2-1; v_gene: TRBV7-2; d_gene: NA; abundance: few; CDR3aa: CASSQAGANYNEQFF; CDR3nt: TGTGCCAGCAGCCAGGCAGGGGCCAACTACAATGAGCAGTTCTTC
j_gene: TRBJ1-4; v_gene: TRBV5-1; d_gene: NA; abundance: many; CDR3aa: CASSSSSTDEKLFF; CDR3nt: TGCGCCAGCAGCTCGAGTTCCACGGATGAAAAACTGTTTTTT
j_gene: TRBJ2-2; v_gene: TRBV10-3; d_gene: TRBD1; abundance: many; CDR3aa: CAISESLGQGELFF; CDR3nt: TGTGCCATCAGTGAGTCATTGGGACAGGGGGAGCTGTTTTTT
j_gene: TRBJ2-5; v_gene: TRBV12-3/TRBV12-4; d_gene: NA; abundance: few; CDR3aa: CASSSTGWETQYF; CDR3nt: TGTGCCAGCAGTTCGACAGGTTGGGAGACCCAGTACTTC
j_gene: TRBJ1-4; v_gene: TRBV11-2; d_gene: TRBD1; abundance: many; CDR3aa: CASSLKGQGAQKLFF; CDR3nt: TGTGCCAGCAGCCTGAAAGGACAGGGGGCGCAGAAACTGTTTTTT
j_gene: TRBJ2-3; v_gene: TRBV7-2; d_gene: NA; abundance: many; CDR3aa: CASSLARGSSTDTQYF; CDR3nt: TGTGCCAGCAGCTTAGCACGTGGGTCTAGCACAGATACGCAGTATTTT
j_gene: TRBJ2-1; v_gene: TRBV7-9; d_gene: NA; abundance: many; CDR3aa: CAGERDPEQFF; CDR3nt: TGTGCCGGGGAGAGGGACCCCGAGCAGTTCTTC
j_gene: TRBJ2-1; v_gene: TRBV27; d_gene: NA; abundance: NA; CDR3aa: CASRRGNEQFF; CDR3nt: TGTGCCAGCCGGAGGGGGAATGAGCAGTTCTTC
j_gene: TRBJ1-4; v_gene: TRBV7-6; d_gene: TRBD1; abundance: many; CDR3aa: CASSPGQGGNEKLFF; CDR3nt: TGTGCCAGCAGCCCCGGACAGGGGGGGAATGAAAAACTGTTTTTT
j_gene: TRBJ2-2; v_gene: TRBV6-5; d_gene: TRBD2; abundance: NA; CDR3aa: CASRWEGRTGELFF; CDR3nt: TGTGCCAGCAGGTGGGAGGGAAGGACCGGGGAGCTGTTTTTT
j_gene: TRBJ2-7; v_gene: TRBV11-1; d_gene: TRBD2; abundance: many; CDR3aa: CASSTRTSGGEQYF; CDR3nt: TGTGCCAGCAGCACCCGGACTAGCGGGGGTGAGCAGTACTTC
j_gene: TRBJ1-2; v_gene: TRBV10-3; d_gene: TRBD1; abundance: many; CDR3aa: CAISDPTGQNNYGYTF; CDR3nt: TGTGCCATCAGTGACCCGACGGGACAGAATAACTATGGCTACACCTTC
j_gene: TRBJ2-2; v_gene: TRBV28; d_gene: TRBD1; abundance: NA; CDR3aa: CASTPLGEFGQGRTGELFF; CDR3nt: TGTGCCAGCACTCCCCTGGGGGAATTCGGACAGGGTCGGACCGGGGAGCTGTTTTTT
j_gene: TRBJ2-1; v_gene: TRBV19; d_gene: TRBD2; abundance: few; CDR3aa: CASSIDRVGTSGKIEQFF; CDR3nt: TGTGCCAGTAGTATAGATCGGGTTGGGACTAGCGGAAAGATCGAGCAGTTCTTC
j_gene: TRBJ2-7; v_gene: TRBV7-9; d_gene: TRBD1; abundance: many; CDR3aa: CASSRTGANYEQYF; CDR3nt: TGTGCCAGCAGCCGGACAGGGGCTAACTACGAGCAGTACTTC